Listed here is a single T cell receptor beta chain. Its antigen is currently unknown. The germline gives CDR1 MNHNS, CDR2 SASEGT. Trimming took 5 bases from V and 2 from J, leaving 9 bases between them. The CDR3 is 13 residues long. These data are taken from a study of cytomegalovirus exposure and HLA in healthy donors. Study-level findings and limits: What was likely a sequencing artifact was a cluster of highly shared sequence variants. Reported performance of the classifier showed diagnosis of cytomegalovirus status with high specificity and sensitivity.

60 Vbeta and 13 Jbeta primers were used in PCR. Clones were sequenced by immunoSEQ multiplex PCR, and TCRdb holds only the in-frame ones, with some missing. Here the sample spans about 160,000 clones, roughly 80% being singletons. Donors had nominal health at sampling but likely had unrecorded immune exposures. The rearrangement uses TRBV6-1 and TRBJ1-1; D unresolved. The sequence came from a man aged 50-60 years in good health and CMV-seropositive. The sample comprised PBMCs. The CDR3 spells CASSTDLNTEAFF. CDR3 nucleotides: TGTGCCAGCAGTACAGACCTAAACACTGAAGCTTTCTTT.